The present T cell receptor beta chain was sequenced within a study of T cells after yellow fever vaccination (dated by TCRdb to between 2018 and 2020). In the study overall: The SMART-Seq v4 Ultra Low Input RNA kit was used to prepare libraries from fractions with low cell numbers. To track T-cell clones before and after primary and booster YFV17D yellow fever vaccination, bulk TCR alpha and beta repertoires were sequenced longitudinally. Two healthy male donors, one aged 18 to 30 and one aged 30 to 40 years, were included in the cohort. Blood was collected at multiple timepoints before and after primary and secondary immunization, and bulk PBMC replicates and cell subsets were isolated. General study outcomes and caveats: After the booster, most of the clones that had expanded following primary vaccination were detected again (just under 97% of CD4 and 80% to 90% of CD8), which suggests that memory was broadly maintained. Computational filtering was needed because FACS-sorted repertoires could contain abundant contaminating clonotypes from the bulk population. The study included only a couple of donors, which limits how far the findings can be generalized. A small fraction of clonotypes appeared in both the CD4 and CD8 compartments, likely as a result of convergent recombination. Compared with the primary T-cell response, the secondary T-cell response was faster but weaker, reaching its peak on day 5 rather than on day 15.

A note on this clonotype: Its antigen is unknown. Base quality data are lacking; no much larger clone is found one base away.

Taken with the paper, the label for treatment or condition translates to: live attenuated yellow fever vaccine strain. At each blood-draw timepoint, two biological replicates of bulk PBMCs were collected. A standard Ficoll-Paque protocol was used to isolate PBMCs from peripheral blood. TriZol was used to extract RNA from bulk PBMCs, CD4 and CD8 fractions, and dextramer-positive and dextramer-negative fractions. Spanning cysteine to phenylalanine, the CDR3 consists of 14 amino acids. This entry keeps only the CDR3 DNA: 42 bases, framed from base 1. Looking up the germline V gene yields CDR1 LGHNA and CDR2 YSLEER. Trimming removed 1 base from V and 8 bases from J, leaving 11 bases between the germline ends. Sequencer: Illumina NovaSeq 6000. TCR cDNA was synthesized by 5'RACE template switching, through which a universal primer site and unique molecular identifiers were introduced. cDNA synthesis was primed from both the TCR alpha and TCR beta constant segments. Libraries were amplified in two PCR steps, with sample barcodes and sequencing adapters added in the second step. Sequencing of libraries was done on Illumina HiSeq 2500 (2x100 bp) or NovaSeq (2x150 bp). The authors processed their data as follows. MIGEC handled demultiplexing of reads and collapsing into UMI consensus sequences, while MiXCR performed V(D)J alignment. Vaccine-responding clonotypes were identified with edgeR using replicate PBMC samples, with FDR below 0.01 and a log2 fold change above 5 up to day 15 being required. Each bulk clonotype received a CD4 or CD8 identity based on whether the sequenced CD4 or CD8 repertoire contained that clonotype at higher abundance. TCRdb trimmed the raw reads at Q25, called clones with MiXCR and kept productive beta chains. Every entry covers one CDR3 protein and lists the most common genes and DNA from its rows. These V and J calls originate from TCRdb's pipeline instead of the authors' own analysis. This sample gives over 250,000 distinct CDR3 sequences in total; about 4% of them show up just once. The ten most abundant clones make up about 26% of the sample.

This receptor was identified in a man in his late teens or twenties who received the YFV17D yellow fever vaccine. Specimen: PBMCs, collected 5 days after the yellow fever booster vaccination. The chain employs TRBV4-3 and TRBJ1-4, with the D gene not confidently named. The sequenced DNA is TGCGCCAGCAGCCAAGGACTGCTAGAGGAAAAACTGTTTTTT. The resulting protein is CASSQGLLEEKLFF.